This T cell receptor beta chain was retrieved from a study of cytomegalovirus exposure and HLA in healthy donors. Across the whole study: Earlier results showed approximately 110 million unique TCR beta sequences derived from some 180 million T cells.

PCR amplification relied on 60 Vbeta primers (plus 13 Jbeta primers). This table comes from immunoSEQ multiplex PCR, and its TCRdb copy is limited to in-frame clones, with some not included. Among roughly 200,000 clones listed, 65% to 90% were seen once. This sequence originates from a woman under 40 in good health and CMV-seronegative. The specimen was PBMCs.

CDR3 loop: CASSPTGLVETQYF. As DNA, the CDR3 is TGCGCCAGCAGCCCCACAGGGTTGGTAGAGACCCAGTACTTC. The chain couples TRBV5-1 to TRBJ2-5, with a weak D call TRBD1 (6 bases). CDR1 SGHRS and CDR2 YFSETQ come from the germline V gene. The CDR3 sequence is 14 residues long. Trimming removed 4 bases at V and 4 bases at J, with 14 bases between. Combining the CDR3 with reference TRBV5-1 and TRBJ2-5 gives the whole variable domain KAGVTQTPRYLIKTRGQQVTLSCSPISGHRSVSWYQQTPGQGLQFLFEYFSETQRNKGNFPGRFSGRQFSNSRSEMNVSTLELGDSALYLCASSPTGLVETQYFGPGTRLLVL.